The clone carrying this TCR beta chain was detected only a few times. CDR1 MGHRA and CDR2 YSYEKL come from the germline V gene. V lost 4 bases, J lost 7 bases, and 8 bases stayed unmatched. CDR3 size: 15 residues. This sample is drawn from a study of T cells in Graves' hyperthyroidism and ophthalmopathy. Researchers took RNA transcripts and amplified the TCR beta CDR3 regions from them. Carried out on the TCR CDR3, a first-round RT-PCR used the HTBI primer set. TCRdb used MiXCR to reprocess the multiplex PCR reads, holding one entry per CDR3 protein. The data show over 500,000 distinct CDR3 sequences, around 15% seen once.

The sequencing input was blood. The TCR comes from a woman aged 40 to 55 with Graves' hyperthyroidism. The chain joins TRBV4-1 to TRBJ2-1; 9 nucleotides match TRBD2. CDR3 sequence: CASSRTGTSLNEQFF. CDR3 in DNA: TGCGCCAGCAGCCGAACCGGGACTAGCCTGAATGAGCAGTTCTTC.